The T cell receptor (beta chain) described here comes from a study of high-grade serous ovarian cancer treatment subgroups. Overall study results and limits: Spatial context was lost because tumors were sequenced in bulk. Higher neoantigen levels went with greater TCR clonal relatedness.

This clone was seen once. Its specificity is unknown. Sequencing used immunoSEQ multiplex PCR; TCRdb keeps in-frame clones, though not all of them. The sample holds about 10,000 clones, 68% seen once. Tumor samples were taken before definitive surgery or chemotherapy. The CDR3 totals 14 residues. Germline CDR1 is MDHEN and CDR2 is SYDVKM. The ends were cut back, 4 bases at V and 11 bases at J, with 20 bases in the middle. What was sequenced was tumor tissue. The receptor was derived from a human donor with high-grade serous ovarian cancer. The V and J genes are TRBV28 and TRBJ2-5; either TRBD1 or TRBD2 may fit D (5 bases each). The CDR3 sequence is CASSSDSGAREQYF. Here the CDR3 DNA reads TGTGCCAGCAGTTCCGACAGCGGAGCTCGAGAGCAGTACTTC.